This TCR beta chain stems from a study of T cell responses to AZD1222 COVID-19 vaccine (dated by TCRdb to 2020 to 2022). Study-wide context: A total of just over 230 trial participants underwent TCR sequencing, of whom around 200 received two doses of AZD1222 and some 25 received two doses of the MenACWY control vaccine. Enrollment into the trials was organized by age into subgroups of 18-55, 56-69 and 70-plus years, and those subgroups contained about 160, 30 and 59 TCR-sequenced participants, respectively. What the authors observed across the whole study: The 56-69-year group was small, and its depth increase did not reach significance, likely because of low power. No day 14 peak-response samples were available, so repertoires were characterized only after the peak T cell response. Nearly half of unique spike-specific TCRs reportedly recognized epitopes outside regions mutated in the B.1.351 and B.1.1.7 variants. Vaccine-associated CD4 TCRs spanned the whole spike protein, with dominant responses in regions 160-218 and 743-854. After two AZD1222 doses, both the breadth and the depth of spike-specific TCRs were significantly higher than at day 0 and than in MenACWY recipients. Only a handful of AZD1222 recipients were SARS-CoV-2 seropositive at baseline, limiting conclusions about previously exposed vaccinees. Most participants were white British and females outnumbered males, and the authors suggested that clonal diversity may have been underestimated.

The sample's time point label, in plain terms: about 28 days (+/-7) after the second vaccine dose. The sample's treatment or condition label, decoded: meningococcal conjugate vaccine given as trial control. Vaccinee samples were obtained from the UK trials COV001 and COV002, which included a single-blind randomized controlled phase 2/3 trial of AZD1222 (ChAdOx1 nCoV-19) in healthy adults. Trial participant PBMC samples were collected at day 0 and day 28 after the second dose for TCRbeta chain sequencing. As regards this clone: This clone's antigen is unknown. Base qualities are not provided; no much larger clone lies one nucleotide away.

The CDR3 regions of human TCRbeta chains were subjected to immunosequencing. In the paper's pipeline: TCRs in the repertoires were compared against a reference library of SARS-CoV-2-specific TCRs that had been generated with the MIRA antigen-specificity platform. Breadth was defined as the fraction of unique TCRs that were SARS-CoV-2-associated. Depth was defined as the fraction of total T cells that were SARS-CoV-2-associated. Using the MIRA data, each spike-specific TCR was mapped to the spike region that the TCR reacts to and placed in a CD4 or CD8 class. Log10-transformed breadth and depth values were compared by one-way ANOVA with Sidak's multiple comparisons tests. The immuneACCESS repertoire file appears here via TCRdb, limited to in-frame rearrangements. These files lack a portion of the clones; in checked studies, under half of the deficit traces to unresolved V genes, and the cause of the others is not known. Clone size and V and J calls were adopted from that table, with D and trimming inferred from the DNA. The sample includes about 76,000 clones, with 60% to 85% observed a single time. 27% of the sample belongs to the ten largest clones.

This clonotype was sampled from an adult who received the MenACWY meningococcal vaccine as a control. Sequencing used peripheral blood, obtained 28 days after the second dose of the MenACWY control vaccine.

The CDR3 protein is CASRKTGFTDTQYF. The DNA is as follows: TGTGCCAGCAGGAAGACAGGGTTCACAGATACGCAGTATTTT. The rearranged segments are TRBV2 and TRBJ2-3; a stretch of 7 junction bases matches TRBD1. The germline V gene gives CDR1 as SNHLY and CDR2 as FYNNEI. Trimmed from V: 6 bases; trimmed from J: 2 bases; junction bases lacking a gene match: 5. The CDR3 runs 14 residues from the cysteine to the phenylalanine. The sequence is cut down to CDR3 DNA, 42 bases in frame from base 1.